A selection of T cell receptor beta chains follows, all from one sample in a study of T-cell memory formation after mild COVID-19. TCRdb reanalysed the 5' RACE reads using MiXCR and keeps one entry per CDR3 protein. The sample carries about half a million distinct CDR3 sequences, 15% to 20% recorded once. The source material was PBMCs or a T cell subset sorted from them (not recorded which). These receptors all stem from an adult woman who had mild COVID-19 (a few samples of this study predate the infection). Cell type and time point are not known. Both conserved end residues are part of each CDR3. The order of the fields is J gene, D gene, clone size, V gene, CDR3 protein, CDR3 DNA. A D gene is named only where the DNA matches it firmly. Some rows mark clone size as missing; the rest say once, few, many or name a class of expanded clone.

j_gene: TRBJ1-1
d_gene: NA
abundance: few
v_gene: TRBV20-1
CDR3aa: CSAFTGWYTEAFF
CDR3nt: TGCAGTGCTTTTACAGGGTGGTACACTGAAGCTTTCTTT

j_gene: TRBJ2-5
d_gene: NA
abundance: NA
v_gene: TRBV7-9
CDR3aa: CASSLTAGPQETQYF
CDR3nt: TGTGCCAGCAGCTTGACCGCGGGCCCTCAAGAGACCCAGTACTTC

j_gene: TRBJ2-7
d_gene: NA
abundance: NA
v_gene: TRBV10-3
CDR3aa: CAIGAGKGTYEQYF
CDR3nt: TGTGCCATAGGAGCAGGGAAAGGAACCTACGAGCAGTACTTC

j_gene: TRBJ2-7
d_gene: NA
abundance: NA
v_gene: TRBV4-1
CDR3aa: CASSQDGGFPYEQYF
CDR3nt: TGCGCCAGCAGCCAAGATGGAGGGTTCCCCTACGAGCAGTACTTC

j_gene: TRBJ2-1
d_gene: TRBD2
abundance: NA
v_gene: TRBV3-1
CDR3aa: CASSSRLAGTYNEQFF
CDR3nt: TGTGCCAGCAGCTCCAGACTAGCGGGGACCTACAATGAGCAGTTCTTC

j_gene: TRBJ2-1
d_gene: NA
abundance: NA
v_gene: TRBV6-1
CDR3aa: CASSEDGATSANNEQFF
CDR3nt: TGTGCCAGCAGTGAAGATGGGGCTACCTCCGCCAACAATGAGCAGTTCTTC

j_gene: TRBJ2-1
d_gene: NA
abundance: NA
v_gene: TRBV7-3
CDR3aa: CASSLMGGRQFF
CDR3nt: TGTGCCAGCAGTCTCATGGGGGGGCGGCAGTTCTTC

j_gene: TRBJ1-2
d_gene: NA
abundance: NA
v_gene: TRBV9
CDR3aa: CASSVGGHGYTF
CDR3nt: TGTGCCAGCAGCGTAGGGGGCCATGGCTACACCTTC

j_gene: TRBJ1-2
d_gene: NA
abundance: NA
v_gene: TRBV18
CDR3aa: CASSPYRPRDYGYTF
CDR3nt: TGTGCCAGCTCACCGTACCGACCCCGGGACTATGGCTACACCTTC

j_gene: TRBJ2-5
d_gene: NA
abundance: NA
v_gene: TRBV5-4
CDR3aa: CASSHMGRGPETQYF
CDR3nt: TGTGCCAGCAGTCATATGGGGAGGGGGCCTGAGACCCAGTACTTC